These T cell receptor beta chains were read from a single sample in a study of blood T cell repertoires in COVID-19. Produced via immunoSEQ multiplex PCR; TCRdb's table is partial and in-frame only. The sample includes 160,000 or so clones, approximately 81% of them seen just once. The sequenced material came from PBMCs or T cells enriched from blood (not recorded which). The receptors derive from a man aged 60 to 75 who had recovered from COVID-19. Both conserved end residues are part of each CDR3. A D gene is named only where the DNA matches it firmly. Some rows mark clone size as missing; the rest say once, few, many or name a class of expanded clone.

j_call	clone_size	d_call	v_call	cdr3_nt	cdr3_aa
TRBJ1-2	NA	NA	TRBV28	TGTGCCAGCAGTCCCTCGGACTTCTATGGCTACACCTTC	CASSPSDFYGYTF
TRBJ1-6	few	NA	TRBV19	TGTGCCAGTAGTGGGTCAGGGGATTCACCCCTCCACTTT	CASSGSGDSPLHF
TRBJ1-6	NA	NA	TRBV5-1	TGCGCCAGCAGCATAGGACCGACAGATAATTCACCCCTCCACTTT	CASSIGPTDNSPLHF
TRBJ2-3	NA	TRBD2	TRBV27	TGTGCCAGCAGTTACTCGACTAGCGGGAGTGGTGCTAGCACAGATACGCAGTATTTT	CASSYSTSGSGASTDTQYF
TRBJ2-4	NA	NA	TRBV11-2	TGTGCCAGCAGCTTAGCCCCGGCGGGCAACATTCAGTACTTC	CASSLAPAGNIQYF
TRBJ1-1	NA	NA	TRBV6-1	TGTGCCAGCAGTGAGACAGGAATAATTGAAGCTTTCTTT	CASSETGIIEAFF
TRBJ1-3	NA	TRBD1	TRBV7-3	TGTGCCAGCAGCCCAGGACAGGGACACTTATCTGGAAACACCATATATTTT	CASSPGQGHLSGNTIYF
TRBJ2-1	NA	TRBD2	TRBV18	TGTGCCAGCTCACCCGATCCGGTAGGCGCGGGAGGAGCTGAGCAGTTCTTC	CASSPDPVGAGGAEQFF
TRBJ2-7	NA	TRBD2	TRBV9	TGTGCCAGCAGCGTACGACTAGCGGACGAGCAGTACTTC	CASSVRLADEQYF
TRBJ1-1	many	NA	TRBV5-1	TGCGCCAGCAGCTTCCCGACAGGTGAGAACACTGAAGCTTTCTTT	CASSFPTGENTEAFF
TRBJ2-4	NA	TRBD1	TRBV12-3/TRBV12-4	TGTGCCAGCAGTCTCCGACAGGGAGACATTCAGTACTTC	CASSLRQGDIQYF
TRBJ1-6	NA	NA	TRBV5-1	TGCGCCAGCAGCTTTTTGGGGGGGGCGAATTCACCCCTCCACTTT	CASSFLGGANSPLHF
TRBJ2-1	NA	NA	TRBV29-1	TGCAGCGTTGTCGTCGGGAGTCGGGTCAATGAGCAGTTCTTC	CSVVVGSRVNEQFF
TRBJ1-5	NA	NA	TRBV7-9	TGTGCCAGCAGCTTAGGGGGGGACGGTTATAGCAATCAGCCCCAGCATTTT	CASSLGGDGYSNQPQHF
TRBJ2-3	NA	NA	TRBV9	TGTGCCAGCAGCGTAGGTCAGCGAGGCGCAGATACGCAGTATTTT	CASSVGQRGADTQYF
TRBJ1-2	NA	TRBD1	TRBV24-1	TGTGCCACCAGTGATTTTACAGGGGGTAGGGGCTACACCTTC	CATSDFTGGRGYTF
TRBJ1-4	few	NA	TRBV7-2	TGTGCCAGCAGTTTTCGGGAGGGCGTCGATGAAAAACTGTTTTTT	CASSFREGVDEKLFF
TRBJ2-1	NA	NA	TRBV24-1	TGTGCCACCAGTGAGGCTCGAATGGATGAGCAGTTCTTC	CATSEARMDEQFF
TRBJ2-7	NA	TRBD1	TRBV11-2	TGTGCCAGCAGCCTGGACAGGGACTACGAGCAGTACTTC	CASSLDRDYEQYF
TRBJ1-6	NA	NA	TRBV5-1	TGCGCCAGCAGCTTGGAGGGGCCAGCGCCCCTCCACTTT	CASSLEGPAPLHF
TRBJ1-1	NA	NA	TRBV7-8	TGTGCCAGCAGCCCGTCAGCGGTTGGGATCGCTGAAGCTTTCTTT	CASSPSAVGIAEAFF
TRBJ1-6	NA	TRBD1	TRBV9	TGTGCCAGCAGCGAATTGACAGGGAAGGGTTCACCCCTCCACTTT	CASSELTGKGSPLHF
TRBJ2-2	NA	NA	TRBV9	TGTGCCAGCAGCGTAGTCCAGAACACCGGGGAGCTGTTTTTT	CASSVVQNTGELFF
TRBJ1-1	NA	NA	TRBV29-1	TGCAGCGTATACGGGACATCGGGAGGGGACACTGAAGCTTTCTTT	CSVYGTSGGDTEAFF
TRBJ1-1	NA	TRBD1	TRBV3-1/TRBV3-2	TGTGCCAGCAGCCGTCGGGGACAGGGGTTGGCTGAAGCTTTCTTT	CASSRRGQGLAEAFF
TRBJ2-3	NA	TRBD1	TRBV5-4	TGTGCCAGCAGTCACGACAGGGGGCACACAGATACGCAGTATTTT	CASSHDRGHTDTQYF
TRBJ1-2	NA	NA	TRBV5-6	TGTGCCAGCAGCCGAGGACAAGGTGGGATCTATGGCTACACCTTC	CASSRGQGGIYGYTF
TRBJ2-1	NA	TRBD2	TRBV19	TGTGCCAGTAGTCGTCGACTAGCCACAACTTACTACAATGAGCAGTTCTTC	CASSRRLATTYYNEQFF
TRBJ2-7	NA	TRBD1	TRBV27	TGTGCCAGCAGTTTTCTGAGAACGGACAGGAGCTACGAGCAGTACTTC	CASSFLRTDRSYEQYF
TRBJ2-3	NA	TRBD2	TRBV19	TGTGCCACAAATCGGGGGGAAGGCACAGATACGCAGTATTTT	CATNRGEGTDTQYF
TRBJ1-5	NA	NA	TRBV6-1	TGTGCCAGCAGTGAAGTAACAGGGCCCCAGCCCCAGCATTTT	CASSEVTGPQPQHF
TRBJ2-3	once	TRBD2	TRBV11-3	TGTGCCAGCAGCTTAGCTGGGACTAGCGGGGGATCGGATACGCAGTATTTT	CASSLAGTSGGSDTQYF
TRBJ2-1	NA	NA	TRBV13	TGTGCCAGCAGCTCGGACAGAGTCGTAAAGAATGAGCAGTTCTTC	CASSSDRVVKNEQFF
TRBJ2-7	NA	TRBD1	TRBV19	TGTGCCAGTAGGGGCCGGGACAGCCCCTACGAGCAGTACTTC	CASRGRDSPYEQYF
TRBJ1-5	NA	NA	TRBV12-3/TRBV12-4	TGTGCCAGCAGCATTTTGGAGGCCGAGCCCCAGCATTTT	CASSILEAEPQHF
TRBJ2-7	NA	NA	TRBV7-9	TGTGCCAGCAGCTTAGACGGGAGATACTACGAGCAGTACTTC	CASSLDGRYYEQYF
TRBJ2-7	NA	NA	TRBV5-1	TGCGCCAGCAGCTTGGATGGCAGGGGCTACGAGCAGTACTTC	CASSLDGRGYEQYF